This T cell receptor beta chain was identified during a study of shared clonotypes between healthy human individuals. The naive CD8 fraction comprised CD45RO-negative cells positively selected for CCR7 and excluded terminally differentiated effector memory CD45RA+ cells. This table comes from immunoSEQ multiplex PCR, and its TCRdb copy is limited to in-frame clones, with some not included. This repertoire shows around 2.1 million clones, about 92% found once; its top ten account for around 1.7%. Of note for this clone: Other DNA variants within this sample encode the same CDR3.

The V end lost 2 bases, the J end lost 5 bases, and 10 bases lay between the germline ends. From germline, CDR1 is MNHEY and CDR2 SMNVEV (reference sequence). The CDR3 has 14 amino acids. The chain couples TRBV27 to TRBJ1-5, with a possible D match to TRBD1 (5 bases). The sample taken for sequencing was naive CD8+ T cells from PBMCs. The TCR comes from a man between 18 and 35 years old in good health. Some clones in this sample may be carry-over from other donors' samples. DNA for the CDR3: TGTGCCAGCAGTTTAGTTCGGGGCCATCAGCCCCAGCATTTT. It translates to CASSLVRGHQPQHF.